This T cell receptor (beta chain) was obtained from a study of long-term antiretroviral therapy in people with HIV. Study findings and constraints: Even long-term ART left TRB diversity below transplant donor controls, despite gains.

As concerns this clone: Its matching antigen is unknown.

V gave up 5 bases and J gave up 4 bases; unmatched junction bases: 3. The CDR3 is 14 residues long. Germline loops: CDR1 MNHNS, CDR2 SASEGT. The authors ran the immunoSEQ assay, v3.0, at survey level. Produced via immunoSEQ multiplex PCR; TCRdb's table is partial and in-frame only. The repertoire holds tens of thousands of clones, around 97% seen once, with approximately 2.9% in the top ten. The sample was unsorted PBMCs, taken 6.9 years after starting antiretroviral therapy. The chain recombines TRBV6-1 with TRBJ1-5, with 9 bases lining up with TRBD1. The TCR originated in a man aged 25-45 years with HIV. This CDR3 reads CASSWTGENQPQHF. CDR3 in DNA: TGTGCCAGCAGTTGGACAGGGGAAAATCAGCCCCAGCATTTT.